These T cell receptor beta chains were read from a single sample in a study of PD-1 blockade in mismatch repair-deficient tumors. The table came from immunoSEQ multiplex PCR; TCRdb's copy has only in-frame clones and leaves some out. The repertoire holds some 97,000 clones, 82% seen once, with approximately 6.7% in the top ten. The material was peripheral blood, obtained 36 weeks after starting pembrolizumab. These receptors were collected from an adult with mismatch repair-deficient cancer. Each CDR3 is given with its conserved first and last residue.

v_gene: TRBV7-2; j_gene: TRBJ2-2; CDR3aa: CASAGTSGFTGELFF
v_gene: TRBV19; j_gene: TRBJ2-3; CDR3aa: CASTGGLVGTDTQYF
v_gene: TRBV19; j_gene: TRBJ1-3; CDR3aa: CASSNTGSGNTIYF
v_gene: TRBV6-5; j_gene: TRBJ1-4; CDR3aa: CASSYSEATNEKLFF
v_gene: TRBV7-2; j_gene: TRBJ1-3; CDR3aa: CASSLGRQGGTTIYF
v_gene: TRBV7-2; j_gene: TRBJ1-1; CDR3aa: CASSLAGAVSNTEAFF
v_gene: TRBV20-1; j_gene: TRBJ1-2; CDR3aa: CSAEGSYGYTF
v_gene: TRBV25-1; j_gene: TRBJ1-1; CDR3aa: CASSELGTGDTEAFF
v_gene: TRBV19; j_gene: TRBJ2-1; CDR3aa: CASRPLGLAGGSYNEQFF
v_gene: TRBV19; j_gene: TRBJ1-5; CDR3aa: CASTTGGQPQHF
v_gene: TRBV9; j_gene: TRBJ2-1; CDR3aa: CASTLAGGPNEQFF
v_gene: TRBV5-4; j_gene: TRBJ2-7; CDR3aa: CASSREGEQYF
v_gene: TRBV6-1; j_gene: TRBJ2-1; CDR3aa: CASSQRNNEQFF
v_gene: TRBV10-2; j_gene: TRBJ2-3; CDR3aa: CASSEGTQYF
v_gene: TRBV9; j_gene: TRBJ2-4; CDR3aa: CASSVGGDLAKNIQYF
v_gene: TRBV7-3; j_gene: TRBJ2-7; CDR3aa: CASSYGNPYEQYF
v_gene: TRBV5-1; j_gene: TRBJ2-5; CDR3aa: CASSLASSGALETQYF
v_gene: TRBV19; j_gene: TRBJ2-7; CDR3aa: CASSTGTSDYYEQYF
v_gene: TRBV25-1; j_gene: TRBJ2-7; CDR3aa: CASSKSGALNYEQYF
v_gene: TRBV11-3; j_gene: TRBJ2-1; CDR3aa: CASSLDWGNEQFF
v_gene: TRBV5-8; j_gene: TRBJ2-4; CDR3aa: CASSWENIQYF
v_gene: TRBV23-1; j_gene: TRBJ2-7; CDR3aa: CASSQGSTYEQYF
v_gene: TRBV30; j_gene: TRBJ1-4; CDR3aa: CAWSVPLGGVEKLFF
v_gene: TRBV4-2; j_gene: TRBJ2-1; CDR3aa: CASSQDANEQFF
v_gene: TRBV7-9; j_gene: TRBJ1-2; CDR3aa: CAIEGSRINHYTF
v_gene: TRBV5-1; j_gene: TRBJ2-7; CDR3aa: CASSLGVGLAVYEQYF
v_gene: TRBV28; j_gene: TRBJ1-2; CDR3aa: CASLTTGFYGYTF
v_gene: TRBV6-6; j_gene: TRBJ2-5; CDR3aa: CASRRGETQYF
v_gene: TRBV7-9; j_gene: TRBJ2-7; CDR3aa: CASSLGRTTSYEQYF
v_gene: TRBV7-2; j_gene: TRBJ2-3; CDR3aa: CASSSGLAGGIGDTQYF
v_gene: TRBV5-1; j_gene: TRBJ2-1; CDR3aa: CASRNPLAGGYNEQFF
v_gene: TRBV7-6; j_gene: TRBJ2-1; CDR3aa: CASSPRTSQGSNEQFF
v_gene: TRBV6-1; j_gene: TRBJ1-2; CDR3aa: CASSEQADYYGYTF
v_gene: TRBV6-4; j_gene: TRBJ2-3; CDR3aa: CAGRVLDGTGSTDTQYF
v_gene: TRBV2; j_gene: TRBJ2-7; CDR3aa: CASRRILSVVSYEQYF
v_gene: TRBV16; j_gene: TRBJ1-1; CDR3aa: CASSPPGQEPEAFF
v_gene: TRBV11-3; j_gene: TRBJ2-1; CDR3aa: CASSLGSNEQFF
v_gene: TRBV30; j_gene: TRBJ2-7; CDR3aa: CAWSPGTEVYEQYF
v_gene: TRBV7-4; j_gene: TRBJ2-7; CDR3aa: CASSLESAGGAYEQYF
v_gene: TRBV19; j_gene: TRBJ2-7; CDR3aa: CASSTADSNSYEQYF
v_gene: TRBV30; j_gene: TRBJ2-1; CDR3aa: CAWSSQGAYYNEQFF
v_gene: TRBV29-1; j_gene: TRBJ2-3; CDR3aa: CSVSGTGPSTDTQYF
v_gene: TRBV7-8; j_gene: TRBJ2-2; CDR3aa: CASSPPGGRADTGELFF
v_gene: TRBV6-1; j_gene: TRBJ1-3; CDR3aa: CASSETTADLLRHGNTIYF
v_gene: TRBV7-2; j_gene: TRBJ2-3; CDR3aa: CASSSLGGSSTDTQYF